The clone carrying this T cell receptor (beta chain) was detected a few times. The PCR contained 60 Vbeta and 13 Jbeta primers. Produced via immunoSEQ multiplex PCR; TCRdb's table is partial and in-frame only. Altogether around 120,000 clones are present, approximately 76% being singletons, with the ten largest covering 30%. This specimen belongs to a study of cytomegalovirus exposure and HLA in healthy donors. Sequenced input: PBMCs. This clonotype was obtained from a man aged 55 to 70 in good health and CMV-seropositive.

The CDR3 region has the DNA TGTGCCAGCAGCCCCAGGGACAAGAGGGCCCCGCTTCTGTATAGCAATCAGCCCCAGCATTTT. It translates to CASSPRDKRAPLLYSNQPQHF. The rearrangement joins TRBV9 to TRBJ1-5, with D perhaps matching TRBD1 (6 bases). The CDR3 contains 21 residues. Trimming cost V 4 bases and J 0 bases, with 29 bases left between them. CDR1 SGDLS and CDR2 YYNGEE come from the germline V gene.